Below, 30 T cell receptor beta chains from the same sample are listed, as sequenced in a study of early T cells in non-severe SARS-CoV-2 infection. TCRdb ran MiXCR on the 5' RACE reads and lists one entry per CDR3 protein. The repertoire holds around 80,000 distinct CDR3 sequences, under 15% seen once, with around 6% in the top ten. The sequenced sample was whole blood. These receptors originate from an adult who was a healthcare worker with PCR-confirmed SARS-CoV-2 infection or an uninfected control (not recorded which).

CDR3 coding DNA: TGTGCCAGCAGTTTTCCTGATCCGGGGCACACTGAAGCTTTCTTT. This codes for CASSFPDPGHTEAFF. The chain links TRBV6-2 or TRBV6-3 to TRBJ1-1; perhaps TRBD1 as D (5 bases). CDR3 length equals 15 residues. Deletions cut 4 bases from V and 3 bases from J, with 15 bases between. The germline V gene encodes CDR1 MNHEY and CDR2 SVGEGT.

The chain carries TRBV13 and TRBJ1-2; D is perhaps TRBD1 (5 bases). Germline CDR1 and CDR2: PRHDT and FYEKMQ (reference sequence). The CDR3 sequence is 13 residues long. With 5 bases removed from V and 4 bases from J, the gap between germline ends came to 11 bases. The CDR3 DNA sequence: TGTGCCAGCAGCCAAGGGGATACCTATGGCTACACCTTC. It yields the protein CASSQGDTYGYTF.

This clonotype was recorded a few times. The chain has TRBV28 and TRBJ2-2; TRBD2 might be the D (6 bases). Trimming left V 6 bases short and J 5 bases short, with 13 bases between. The CDR3 length is 14 residues. Germline lookup yields CDR1 MDHEN and CDR2 SYDVKM. The CDR3 sequence is CASSPLASTGELFF. DNA of the CDR3: TGTGCCAGCAGCCCTCTAGCGAGTACCGGGGAGCTGTTTTTT.

This rearrangement joins TRBV4-1 to TRBJ2-3; TRBD2 matches at 13 bases. CDR1 and CDR2 (germline): MGHRA, YSYEKL. This CDR3 has 17 amino acids. V was clipped by 3 bases and J by 0 bases; unmatched bases: 3. The CDR3 bases are TGCGCCAGCAGCCAGACTAGCGGGAGGTCTAGCACAGATACGCAGTATTTT. Protein product: CASSQTSGRSSTDTQYF.

V gene TRBV20-1 combines with J gene TRBJ1-1, with D possibly being TRBD1 (5 bases). The CDR3 totals 13 residues. Germline V gene lookup returns CDR1 DFQATT and CDR2 SNEGSKA (reference sequence). The V and J ends lost 1 base and 1 base respectively, with 7 bases between them. CDR3 protein: CSARVGGNTEAFF. CDR3 DNA sequence: TGCAGTGCTAGAGTGGGGGGGAACACTGAAGCTTTCTTT.

The genes are TRBV9 and TRBJ2-2; D remains ambiguous. Deletions cut 1 base from V and 0 bases from J, with 4 bases between. The CDR3 sequence is 14 residues long. Per germline, CDR1 SGDLS and CDR2 YYNGEE. As DNA, the CDR3 is TGTGCCAGCAGCGTACGGGCGAACACCGGGGAGCTGTTTTTT. It yields the protein CASSVRANTGELFF. The whole variable domain, filled in from reference TRBV9 and TRBJ2-2, reads DSGVTQTPKHLITATGQRVTLRCSPRSGDLSVYWYQQSLDQGLQFLIQYYNGEERAKGNILERFSAQQFPDLHSELNLSSLELGDSALYFCASSVRANTGELFFGEGSRLTVL.

This clonotype was observed a handful of times. The genes are TRBV30 and TRBJ1-1; tentatively, D is TRBD1 (5 bases). The CDR3 runs 14 residues. Per the germline V gene, CDR1 is GTSNPN and CDR2 is SVGIG (reference sequence). V was shortened by 2 bases and J by 4 bases, with 14 bases between the two germline ends. The CDR3 region is CAWSWEPGGTEAFF. CDR3 nucleotide sequence: TGTGCCTGGAGTTGGGAACCGGGGGGCACTGAAGCTTTCTTT.

V gene TRBV12-3 or TRBV12-4 combines with J gene TRBJ2-2; D is unclear. V lost 8 bases to trimming and J lost 1 base, with 8 bases between them. CDR3 length equals 13 residues. The CDR3 reads CASALGNTGELFF. CDR3 nucleotides: TGTGCCAGCGCACTGGGGAACACCGGGGAGCTGTTTTTT.

This clonotype was observed many times. This chain uses TRBV9 with TRBJ2-2, with D possibly matching TRBD1 (5 bases). Per the germline V gene, CDR1 is SGDLS and CDR2 is YYNGEE. There are 15 residues in the CDR3. Trimming took 3 bases from V and 0 from J, leaving 9 bases between them. In nucleotides, the CDR3 is TGTGCCAGCAGCGCTGACAGACCGAACACCGGGGAGCTGTTTTTT. This translates into CASSADRPNTGELFF.

In this sample, this clonotype turned up a few times. V is TRBV7-9 and J is TRBJ2-7; D may be TRBD2 (5 bases). V lost 8 bases and J 2 bases, leaving 13 bases between the germline ends. CDR3 length: 13 amino acids. Germline lookup yields CDR1 SEHNR and CDR2 FQNEAQ (reference sequence). CDR3 sequence (DNA): TGTGCCAGCTTCCGGGATCCTCCCTACGAGCAGTACTTC. This codes for CASFRDPPYEQYF.

This chain joins TRBV10-3 and TRBJ1-2, with TRBD1 identical over 7 bases. In germline, CDR1 is ENHRY, CDR2 SYGVKD. CDR3 length: 12 amino acids. Trimming cost V 6 bases and J 3 bases; bases outside gene matches: 1. CDR3 amino acids: CAISGTDYGYTF. The CDR3 bases are TGTGCCATCAGCGGGACAGACTATGGCTACACCTTC.

This clonotype was observed at least ten times. The chain links TRBV18 to TRBJ2-3; 8 nucleotides line up with TRBD1. The CDR3 has 14 residues. The J segment lost 1 base and the V segment lost 3 bases, leaving 0 bases of the junction unmatched. The germline V gene encodes CDR1 KGHSH and CDR2 LQKENI. Here the CDR3 DNA reads TGTGCCAGCTCACCGGACAGGGGCACAGATACGCAGTATTTT. This translates into CASSPDRGTDTQYF.

This clonotype was detected a few times. The V and J genes are TRBV5-1 and TRBJ1-1; 7 positions match TRBD1. Germline-derived CDR1 and CDR2 are SGHRS and YFSETQ. Trimming at V came to 5 bases and at J to 1 base, leaving 2 bases not matched to a gene. This CDR3 region has 13 residues. The CDR3 sequence: CASRTGENTEAFF. CDR3 coding DNA: TGCGCCAGCAGAACAGGGGAGAACACTGAAGCTTTCTTT.

The chain carries TRBV2 and TRBJ2-1, with a possible D match to TRBD2 (6 bases). Trimming shortened V by 6 bases and J by 9 bases, and 21 bases separated the two germline ends. The CDR3 runs to 15 residues. The germline gives CDR1 SNHLY, CDR2 FYNNEI. The CDR3 spells CASSPRDLPFTEQFF. The DNA for the CDR3 is TGTGCCAGCAGCCCCCGGGACTTGCCCTTCACTGAGCAGTTCTTC.

The chain uses TRBV11-2 and TRBJ2-2; D may be TRBD1 (6 bases). V lost 4 bases to trimming and J lost 2 bases, with 11 bases between them. Germline CDR1 SGHAT, CDR2 FQNNGV. This CDR3 spans 15 amino acids. This CDR3 is CASSSSGVNTGELFF. Here the CDR3 DNA reads TGTGCCAGCAGCTCTTCAGGGGTTAACACCGGGGAGCTGTTTTTT.

This clonotype was recorded a few times. The rearrangement joins TRBV11-1 to TRBJ2-1, with D possibly TRBD2 on 7 matching bases. The V gene lost 4 bases and the J gene lost 9 bases, with 19 bases spanning the gap. Germline CDR1 SGHAT, CDR2 FQDESV (reference sequence). The CDR3 runs to 15 residues. The CDR3 sequence is CASSSGAGAVTEQFF. The CDR3 DNA follows: TGTGCCAGCAGCTCGGGGGCGGGAGCGGTGACTGAGCAGTTCTTC.

The V call is TRBV27, the J call TRBJ1-4; TRBD1 is a possible D gene (6 bases). The CDR3 has 15 amino acids. Between the trimmed V and J ends, which lost 4 bases and 5 bases, there was a span of 14 bases. The germline V gene encodes CDR1 MNHEY and CDR2 SMNVEV (reference sequence). CDR3 loop: CASSSRQAGNEKLFF. The CDR3 region has the DNA TGTGCCAGCAGTTCCCGACAGGCCGGAAATGAAAAACTGTTTTTT.

The chain links TRBV11-3 to TRBJ2-3; D gene uncertain. The length of the CDR3 is 16 residues. V was cut by 1 base and J by 6 bases, with 17 bases left in between. Germline V gene data show CDR1 as SGHNT and CDR2 as YENEEA. CDR3 nucleotides: TGTGCCAGCAGCTTAGGAATTACACATATCGGGGATACGCAGTATTTT. Translated, it gives CASSLGITHIGDTQYF.

The V and J genes are TRBV18 and TRBJ1-5, with D possibly matching TRBD1 (5 bases). The V and J ends lost 1 base and 2 bases respectively, with 12 bases between them. CDR3 length equals 16 residues. Germline CDR1 KGHSH, CDR2 LQKENI. The chain's CDR3 is CASSPRGLEGNQPQHF. Written as DNA, the CDR3 is TGTGCCAGCTCACCACGGGGCCTGGAGGGCAATCAGCCCCAGCATTTT.

This clonotype was counted many times. The chain combines TRBV4-1 with TRBJ2-7; D tentatively reads TRBD1 or TRBD2 (6 bases each). V dropped 1 base and J dropped 6 bases, with 10 bases sitting between them. The CDR3 totals 13 residues. Germline V gene data show CDR1 as MGHRA and CDR2 as YSYEKL. The CDR3 bases are TGCGCCAGCAGCCAAGGGGGGGCGCGCGAGCAGTACTTC. The encoded protein is CASSQGGAREQYF.

This clonotype was seen only a few times. V gene TRBV2 combines with J gene TRBJ1-2, with 7 bases matching TRBD1. V lost 5 bases, J lost 4 bases, and 4 bases stayed unmatched. Per germline, CDR1 SNHLY and CDR2 FYNNEI. This CDR3 contains 13 residues. In nucleotides, the CDR3 is TGTGCCAGCAGTCGACAGGGCTCCTATGGCTACACCTTC. Translating gives CASSRQGSYGYTF.

This clonotype was observed at least ten times. V gene TRBV5-1 combines with J gene TRBJ2-3, with D tentatively TRBD2 (6 bases). Germline loops: CDR1 SGHRS, CDR2 YFSETQ. The CDR3 consists of 15 residues. V gave up 2 bases and J gave up 3 bases, with 13 bases separating them. Written as DNA, the CDR3 is TGCGCCAGCAGCTTAGGGCCGGGGGAAACAGATACGCAGTATTTT. Residues: CASSLGPGETDTQYF.

The chain couples TRBV29-1 to TRBJ2-1, with 8 bases identical to TRBD1. The CDR3 is 14 amino acids. Trimming at V came to 5 bases and at J to 4 bases, leaving 7 bases not matched to a gene. The germline gives CDR1 SQVTM, CDR2 ANQGSEA. The CDR3 DNA reads TGCAGCGTTAAAGGACAGGGACCGTACAATGAGCAGTTCTTC. Amino acid sequence: CSVKGQGPYNEQFF.

This clonotype was found a few times. The chain uses TRBV7-2 and TRBJ2-1; D is uncertain. The CDR3 runs 12 residues. CDR1 and CDR2 (germline): SGHTA, FQGNSA. Trimming removed 1 base from V and 10 bases from J, with 8 bases in between. CDR3 sequence (DNA): TGTGCCAGCAGCTTAGATCTACGCGAGCAGTTCTTC. Protein: CASSLDLREQFF.

This clonotype was seen only a few times. This chain joins TRBV11-2 and TRBJ2-1; 11 nucleotides agree with TRBD2. Germline-derived CDR1 and CDR2 are SGHAT and FQNNGV. The V gene end was trimmed by 5 bases and the J gene end by 2 bases; junction bases not matched to a gene: 5. This CDR3 spans 16 amino acids. The CDR3 loop reads CASSPRLAGTYNEQFF. For the CDR3, the DNA is TGTGCCAGCAGCCCGCGACTAGCGGGGACCTACAATGAGCAGTTCTTC.

CDR3 in amino acids: CSAQTEPSSSGNTIYF. As DNA, the CDR3 is TGCAGCGCACAGACCGAGCCCTCAAGCTCTGGAAACACCATATATTTT. The chain links TRBV29-1 to TRBJ1-3; no firm D call. The V gene lost 7 bases and the J gene lost 0 bases, with 19 bases spanning the gap. Looked up from germline, CDR1 is SQVTM and CDR2 is ANQGSEA. CDR3 length: 16 amino acids.

The chain links TRBV2 to TRBJ2-1; no reliable D call. Per germline, CDR1 SNHLY and CDR2 FYNNEI. Trimming stripped 9 bases from V and 3 bases from J, with 6 bases between. The CDR3 is 11 residues long. The CDR3 region is CASDNYNEQFF. DNA of the CDR3: TGTGCCAGTGACAACTACAATGAGCAGTTCTTC.

This clonotype was found many times. J is TRBJ2-5 and V is TRBV18; D remains ambiguous. Trimming pared 5 bases from V and 5 bases from J, leaving 9 bases between. This CDR3 contains 12 residues. From germline, CDR1 is KGHSH and CDR2 LQKENI. The CDR3 loop reads CASSIGGETQYF. The CDR3 region has the DNA TGTGCCAGCTCAATCGGTGGGGAGACCCAGTACTTC. Variable domain in full (rest from reference TRBV18 and TRBJ2-5): NAGVMQNPRHLVRRRGQEARLRCSPMKGHSHVYWYRQLPEEGLKFMVYLQKENIIDESGMPKERFSAEFPKEGPSILRIQQVVRGDSAAYFCASSIGGETQYFGPGTRLLVL.

This clonotype has at least ten counts. The chain joins TRBV28 to TRBJ2-7; D unresolved. Germline V lookup: CDR1 MDHEN, CDR2 SYDVKM. V was pared by 7 bases and J by 6 bases, with 13 bases between. The CDR3 length is 12 residues. The CDR3 bases are TGTGCCAGCATGGAGCCTAACAGCGAGCAGTACTTC. Amino acid sequence: CASMEPNSEQYF.

This clonotype was detected ten times or more. The rearrangement uses TRBV7-9 and TRBJ1-1, with TRBD1 matching over 8 bases. V dropped 5 bases and J dropped 1; count of bases not matched to a gene: 6. Germline V gives CDR1 SEHNR, CDR2 FQNEAQ (reference sequence). CDR3 length equals 15 residues. CDR3 in amino acids: CASSPQGAGNTEAFF. The CDR3 DNA reads as TGTGCCAGCAGCCCCCAGGGGGCGGGGAACACTGAAGCTTTCTTT.